This T cell receptor beta chain stems from a study of T cell responses to AZD1222 COVID-19 vaccine. Study results and limitations: CD4 TCRs covered the whole spike, strongest at regions 160-218 and 743-854. Close to half of all spike-specific TCRs reportedly target regions of the variants that are unmutated.

The method was immunoSEQ multiplex PCR; TCRdb's version includes in-frame clones alone and lacks a portion of them. The sample has 70,000 or so clones, around nine tenths seen once. This clone was seen only once. Antigen: not known. The CDR3 spans 14 residues. Germline CDR1 reads MNHEY; CDR2 reads SVGAGI. V lost 4 bases and J lost 3, with 7 bases in between. V and J are TRBV6-5 and TRBJ1-6; D unresolved. The TCR comes from an adult in good health. Here the sequenced sample was peripheral blood, taken on day 0 of AZD1222 vaccination. The CDR3 region is CASSSKNYNSPLHF. The CDR3 coding sequence is TGTGCCAGCAGTTCTAAGAACTATAATTCACCCCTCCACTTT.